The subject of this entry is one T cell receptor (beta chain). Its antigen is not identified. These data originate in a study of human thymus T cells. General observations from the study: Seemingly biased V and J gene usage marked thymic and blood repertoires.

Clones were read by immunoSEQ multiplex PCR, and TCRdb kept only the in-frame ones, dropping some. The table lists approximately 46,000 clones, roughly 94% of them singletons. The germline V and J ends were trimmed by 5 bases and 4 bases, with 20 bases remaining between them. The germline CDR1 and CDR2 sequences are LNHDA and SQIVND (reference sequence). The CDR3 has 16 residues. Those donating were healthy Finnish infants in corrective surgery for congenital heart defects. Half of the eight donors gave roughly 0.5-1 mL blood during surgery. Blood DNA came from all available leukocytes, not a fixed cell number.

The TCR sequence derives from a girl less than two years old with a congenital heart defect but otherwise immunologically healthy. The sample was blood. This chain links TRBV19 with TRBJ1-2, with D possibly TRBD1 on 6 matching bases. CDR3 in amino acids: CASSVLQGHRGYGYTF. The CDR3, as DNA: TGTGCCAGTAGTGTACTCCAGGGACATAGAGGCTATGGCTACACCTTC.